This T cell receptor beta chain was observed in a study of long-term antiretroviral therapy in people with HIV. Study findings and constraints: When set beside controls, HIV repertoires had CDR3 length ranges that were narrower.

Assay version v3.0 of immunoSEQ was used, and it was run at survey level. It was about 35,000-55,000 T-cell genomes per sample that sequencing targeted. Profiled with immunoSEQ multiplex PCR; TCRdb holds only in-frame clones, not every one. This sample yields approximately 19,000 clones, of which 76% are seen a single time; about an eighth belongs to the top ten. Every specimen held between roughly 0.85-11 million cryopreserved PBMC. These were thawed and washed before DNA extraction. Points on this clone: Its antigen is undetermined.

The clonotype was recovered from a woman aged 45 to 65 with HIV. The sequencing here drew on unsorted PBMCs, taken 0.5 years before starting antiretroviral therapy.

CDR3 DNA sequence: TGTGCCAGCAGCGATGAGCGGGGGATGTCAGATACGCAGTATTTT. Amino acids: CASSDERGMSDTQYF. The rearrangement links TRBV9 to TRBJ2-3; 8 nucleotides match TRBD2. In germline, CDR1 is SGDLS, CDR2 YYNGEE. With V trimmed by 3 bases and J by 4 bases, 7 bases remained unmatched. The CDR3 is made up of 15 amino acids.